These T cell receptor beta chains were read from a single sample in a study of blood T cell repertoires in COVID-19. This table comes from immunoSEQ multiplex PCR, and its TCRdb copy is limited to in-frame clones, with some not included. This sample has 45,000 to 65,000 clones, with 90% found just once. The sequenced sample consisted of peripheral blood. The receptors derive from a man aged 45-60 years with acute or convalescent COVID-19. CDR3s include the opening cysteine and the closing phenylalanine or tryptophan. The D gene is left open where the match is weak. Size values are once, few and many counts, or a class for expanded clones, and some rows have none.

CDR3 protein	CDR3 DNA	D gene	J gene	V gene	clone size
CAWRGQNTEAFF	TGTGCCTGGAGGGGGCAGAACACTGAAGCTTTCTTT	NA	TRBJ1-1	TRBV30	NA
CASSWVGTGITDTQYF	TGTGCCAGCAGCTGGGTCGGGACAGGCATCACAGATACGCAGTATTTT	TRBD1	TRBJ2-3	TRBV5-5	NA
CASSQVREGADTQYF	TGCGCCAGCAGCCAAGTGAGGGAGGGGGCAGATACGCAGTATTTT	NA	TRBJ2-3	TRBV4-3	once
CASSDPIRPGVGYTF	TGTGCCAGCAGTGACCCGATTCGGCCGGGTGTCGGCTACACCTTC	NA	TRBJ1-2	TRBV6-2/TRBV6-3	NA
CASSGAGTQETQYF	TGCGCCAGCAGCGGAGCCGGTACCCAAGAGACCCAGTACTTC	NA	TRBJ2-5	TRBV5-1	NA
CASRAGNQPQHF	TGTGCCAGCAGGGCGGGGAATCAGCCCCAGCATTTT	NA	TRBJ1-5	TRBV28	NA
CASSPTGAYEQYF	TGTGCCAGTAGCCCGACAGGGGCCTACGAGCAGTACTTC	TRBD1	TRBJ2-7	TRBV19	NA
CASSSGQGDNQPQHF	TGTGCCAGCAGCTCAGGACAGGGCGACAATCAGCCCCAGCATTTT	TRBD1	TRBJ1-5	TRBV11-3	NA
CASSSGASTDTQYF	TGTGCCAGCAGCAGCGGGGCCAGCACAGATACGCAGTATTTT	TRBD2	TRBJ2-3	TRBV9	NA
CSARGSNGYTF	TGCAGTGCTAGAGGGAGTAATGGCTACACCTTC	NA	TRBJ1-2	TRBV20-1	NA
CASSPSGAGVGTQYF	TGCGCCAGCAGCCCCTCAGGGGCAGGGGTAGGGACCCAGTACTTC	NA	TRBJ2-5	TRBV5-1	NA
CASSLLGGNTGELFF	TGCGCCAGCAGCTTGTTGGGGGGGAACACCGGGGAGCTGTTTTTT	NA	TRBJ2-2	TRBV5-1	NA
CATKEGPAQRKLFF	TGTGCCACCAAGGAGGGACCCGCCCAACGGAAACTGTTTTTT	NA	TRBJ1-4	TRBV19	NA
CASSQGWSSYEQYF	TGTGCCAGCAGTCAGGGGTGGAGCTCCTACGAGCAGTACTTC	NA	TRBJ2-7	TRBV6-5	once
CASSSVPGIKGEQFF	TGTGCCAGCAGCTCCGTTCCGGGGATAAAGGGTGAGCAGTTCTTC	NA	TRBJ2-1	TRBV7-9	NA
CASSYLFGTSTDTQYF	TGTGCCAGCAGTTACTTATTCGGGACTAGCACAGATACGCAGTATTTT	NA	TRBJ2-3	TRBV6-6	NA
CASSQGQGGPNYGYTF	TGCGCCAGCAGCCAAGGTCAGGGGGGCCCTAACTATGGCTACACCTTC	TRBD1	TRBJ1-2	TRBV4-1	NA
CASSPEREGSYEQYF	TGCGCCAGCAGTCCGGAGCGGGAGGGATCCTACGAGCAGTACTTC	TRBD2	TRBJ2-7	TRBV4-1	NA
CASSRVNTGELFF	TGTGCCAGCAGCAGGGTGAACACCGGGGAGCTGTTTTTT	NA	TRBJ2-2	TRBV2	NA
CASSYTGGRNTIYF	TGTGCCAGCAGCTATACAGGGGGCAGAAACACCATATATTTT	TRBD1	TRBJ1-3	TRBV11-2	once
CASTHRGSSTEAFF	TGCGCCAGCACACACAGGGGAAGTAGCACTGAAGCTTTCTTT	TRBD1	TRBJ1-1	TRBV5-1	NA
CASSIKTTGYYTF	TGTGCCAGTAGTATCAAGACTACGGGCTACTACACCTTC	NA	TRBJ1-2	TRBV19	NA
CASSQGDRGEQYF	TGTGCCAGCAGCCAAGGGGACAGGGGCGAGCAGTACTTC	TRBD1	TRBJ2-7	TRBV3-1/TRBV3-2	NA
CAWSPGLRGDQPQHF	TGTGCCTGGAGCCCGGGACTCCGAGGGGATCAGCCCCAGCATTTT	NA	TRBJ1-5	TRBV30	NA
CASSETGTQVYQETQYF	TGTGCCAGCAGTGAAACAGGGACCCAGGTATACCAAGAGACCCAGTACTTC	NA	TRBJ2-5	TRBV25-1	NA
CASSFGSNQPQHF	TGTGCCAGCAGTTTCGGTAGCAATCAGCCCCAGCATTTT	NA	TRBJ1-5	TRBV12-3/TRBV12-4	NA
CASSSREDVAGSYEQYF	TGCGCCAGCAGCTCCCGAGAAGATGTAGCGGGATCCTACGAGCAGTACTTC	TRBD2	TRBJ2-7	TRBV5-1	NA
CASLDPPGTEAFF	TGTGCCAGCCTAGATCCTCCCGGCACTGAAGCTTTCTTT	NA	TRBJ1-1	TRBV4-2	NA
CASSPTGDTEAFF	TGTGCCAGTAGTCCGACAGGGGACACTGAAGCTTTCTTT	TRBD1	TRBJ1-1	TRBV19	NA
CASRDNHGTEAFF	TGTGCCAGTCGGGACAATCATGGCACTGAAGCTTTCTTT	NA	TRBJ1-1	TRBV6-5	NA
CASSPGGHQETQYF	TGTGCCAGCTCACCGGGAGGGCACCAAGAGACCCAGTACTTC	TRBD2	TRBJ2-5	TRBV18	NA
CASSLQFNYGYTF	TGTGCCAGCAGTTTACAGTTCAACTATGGCTACACCTTC	NA	TRBJ1-2	TRBV11-2	NA
CASSLTSAGADTQYF	TGCGCCAGCAGTCTCACTAGCGCGGGGGCAGATACGCAGTATTTT	TRBD2	TRBJ2-3	TRBV5-1	once
CASSLDVTGVDGYTF	TGTGCCAGCAGCTTAGACGTGACAGGGGTGGATGGCTACACCTTC	TRBD1	TRBJ1-2	TRBV7-2	NA
CASSPSGRSSYEQYF	TGTGCCAGCAGTCCAAGCGGGAGGAGCTCCTACGAGCAGTACTTC	TRBD2	TRBJ2-7	TRBV6-2/TRBV6-3	NA
CASSLALGGYPYEQYF	TGTGCCAGCAGCTTAGCGCTCGGTGGTTATCCCTACGAGCAGTACTTC	NA	TRBJ2-7	TRBV7-9	NA
CASSFQGTSGRAYEQYF	TGTGCCAGCAGTTTCCAAGGGACTAGCGGGAGGGCCTACGAGCAGTACTTC	TRBD2	TRBJ2-7	TRBV27	once
CASSPGGQGTDTQYF	TGTGCCAGCAGCCCCGGGGGACAGGGCACAGATACGCAGTATTTT	TRBD1	TRBJ2-3	TRBV7-6	NA
CASSLAVTGIDGYTF	TGTGCCAGCAGCTTAGCGGTTACCGGGATAGATGGCTACACCTTC	NA	TRBJ1-2	TRBV7-9	NA
CSAPRRGGGNTEAFF	TGCAGCGCGCCAAGGAGAGGGGGCGGGAACACTGAAGCTTTCTTT	TRBD1	TRBJ1-1	TRBV29-1	once
CASRRQGARGYTF	TGTGCCAGCAGGAGGCAGGGGGCGCGGGGCTACACCTTC	TRBD1	TRBJ1-2	TRBV11-2	NA
CASRTRQGDQDGYTF	TGTGCCAGCAGGACCAGACAGGGGGATCAGGATGGCTACACCTTC	TRBD1	TRBJ1-2	TRBV6-5	NA
CAIRLQGDTEAFF	TGTGCCATCAGACTACAGGGGGACACTGAAGCTTTCTTT	TRBD1	TRBJ1-1	TRBV10-3	NA
CASRAPGTTYEQYF	TGTGCCAGCAGAGCCCCCGGGACTACTTACGAGCAGTACTTC	TRBD2	TRBJ2-7	TRBV6-5	NA